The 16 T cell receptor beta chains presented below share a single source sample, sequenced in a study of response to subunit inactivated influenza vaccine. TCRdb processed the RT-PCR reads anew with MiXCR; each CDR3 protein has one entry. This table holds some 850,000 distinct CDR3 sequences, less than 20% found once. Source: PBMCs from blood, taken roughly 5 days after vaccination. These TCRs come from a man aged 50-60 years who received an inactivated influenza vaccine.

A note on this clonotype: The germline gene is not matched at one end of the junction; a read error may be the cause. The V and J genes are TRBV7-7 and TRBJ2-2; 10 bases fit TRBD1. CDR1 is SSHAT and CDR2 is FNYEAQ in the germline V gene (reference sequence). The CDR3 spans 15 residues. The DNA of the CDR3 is TGTGCTAGCAGCCCCAGGACAGGGGGTGGCGGGGAGCTGTTTTTT. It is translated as CASSPRTGGGGELFF. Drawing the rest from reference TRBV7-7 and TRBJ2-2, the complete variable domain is GAGVSQSPRYKVTKRGQDVTLRCDPISSHATLYWYQQALGQGPEFLTYFNYEAQPDKSGLPSDRFSAERPEGSISTLTIQRTEQRDSAMYRCASSPRTGGGGELFFGEGSRLTVL.

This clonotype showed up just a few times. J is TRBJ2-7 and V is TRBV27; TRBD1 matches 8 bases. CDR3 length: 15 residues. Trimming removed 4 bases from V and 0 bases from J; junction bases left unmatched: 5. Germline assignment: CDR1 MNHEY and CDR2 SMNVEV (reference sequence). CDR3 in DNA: TGTGCCAGCAGTTCCTTGACAGGGGTCTCCTACGAGCAGTACTTC. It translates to CASSSLTGVSYEQYF.

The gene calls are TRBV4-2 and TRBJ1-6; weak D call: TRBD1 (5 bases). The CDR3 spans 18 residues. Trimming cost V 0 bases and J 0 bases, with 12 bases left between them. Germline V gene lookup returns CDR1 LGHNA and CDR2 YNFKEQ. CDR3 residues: CASSQERGRSSYNSPLHF. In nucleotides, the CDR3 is TGTGCCAGCAGCCAAGAACGGGGCAGGAGCTCCTATAATTCACCCCTCCACTTT.

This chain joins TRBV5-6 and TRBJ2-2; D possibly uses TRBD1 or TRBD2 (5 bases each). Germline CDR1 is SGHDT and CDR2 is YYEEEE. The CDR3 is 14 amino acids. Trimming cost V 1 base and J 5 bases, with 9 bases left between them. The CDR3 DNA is TGTGCCAGCAGCTTGCTCGGGACGACCGGGGAGCTGTTTTTT. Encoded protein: CASSLLGTTGELFF.

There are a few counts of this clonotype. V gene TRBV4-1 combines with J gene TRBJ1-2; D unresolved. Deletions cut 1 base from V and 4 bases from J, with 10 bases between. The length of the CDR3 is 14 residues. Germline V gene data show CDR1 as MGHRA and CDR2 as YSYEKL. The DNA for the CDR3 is TGCGCCAGCAGCCAAGTCGGCGCCCGCTATGGCTACACCTTC. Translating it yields CASSQVGARYGYTF.

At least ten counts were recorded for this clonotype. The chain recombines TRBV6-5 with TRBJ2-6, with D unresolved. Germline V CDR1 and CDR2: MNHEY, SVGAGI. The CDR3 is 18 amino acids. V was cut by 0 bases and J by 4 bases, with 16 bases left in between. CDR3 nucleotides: TGTGCCAGCAGTTACTCAATCGACACCCCGCAAGGGGCCAACGTCCTGACTTTC. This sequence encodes CASSYSIDTPQGANVLTF.

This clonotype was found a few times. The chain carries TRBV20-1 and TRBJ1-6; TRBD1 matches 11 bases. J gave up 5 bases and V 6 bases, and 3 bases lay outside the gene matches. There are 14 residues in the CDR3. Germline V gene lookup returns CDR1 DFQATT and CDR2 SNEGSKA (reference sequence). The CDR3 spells CSARTGGHNSPLHF. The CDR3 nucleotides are TGCAGTGCGAGGACAGGGGGCCATAATTCACCCCTCCACTTT.

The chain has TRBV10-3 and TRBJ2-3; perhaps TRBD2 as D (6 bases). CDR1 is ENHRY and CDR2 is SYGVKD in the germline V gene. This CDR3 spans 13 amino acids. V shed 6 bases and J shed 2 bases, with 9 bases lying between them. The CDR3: CAIRSGVTDTQYF. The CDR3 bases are TGTGCCATCAGATCGGGAGTCACAGATACGCAGTATTTT.

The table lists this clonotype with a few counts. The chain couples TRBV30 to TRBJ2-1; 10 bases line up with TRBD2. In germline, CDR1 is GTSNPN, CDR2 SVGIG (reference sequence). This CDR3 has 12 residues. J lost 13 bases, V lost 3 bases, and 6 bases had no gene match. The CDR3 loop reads CAWRGSGRAQFF. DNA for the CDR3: TGTGCCTGGAGGGGGAGCGGGAGGGCCCAGTTCTTC.

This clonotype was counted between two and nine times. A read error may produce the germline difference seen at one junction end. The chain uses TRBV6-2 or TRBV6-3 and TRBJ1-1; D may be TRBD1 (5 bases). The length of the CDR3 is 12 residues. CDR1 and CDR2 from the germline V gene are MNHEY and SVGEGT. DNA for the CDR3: TGTGCCAGCAGTTACTGGGGGACGGAGGGCCTCTTT. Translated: CASSYWGTEGLF.

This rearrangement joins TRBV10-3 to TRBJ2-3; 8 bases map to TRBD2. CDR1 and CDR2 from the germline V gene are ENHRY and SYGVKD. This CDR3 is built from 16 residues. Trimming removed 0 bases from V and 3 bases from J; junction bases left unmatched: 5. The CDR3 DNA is TGTGCCATCAGTGAGTCGGCCCGGGGGGGAACAGATACGCAGTATTTT. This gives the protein CAISESARGGTDTQYF.

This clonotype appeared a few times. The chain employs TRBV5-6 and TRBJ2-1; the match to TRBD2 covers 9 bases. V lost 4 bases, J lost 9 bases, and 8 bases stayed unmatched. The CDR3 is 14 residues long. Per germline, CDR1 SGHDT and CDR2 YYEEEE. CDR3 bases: TGTGCCAGCAGCAAAGGGACTAGCCTCAGTGAGCAGTTCTTC. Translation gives CASSKGTSLSEQFF. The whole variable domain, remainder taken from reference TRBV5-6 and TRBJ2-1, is DAGVTQSPTHLIKTRGQQVTLRCSPKSGHDTVSWYQQALGQGPQFIFQYYEEEERQRGNFPDRFSGHQFPNYSSELNVNALLLGDSALYLCASSKGTSLSEQFFGPGTRLTVL.

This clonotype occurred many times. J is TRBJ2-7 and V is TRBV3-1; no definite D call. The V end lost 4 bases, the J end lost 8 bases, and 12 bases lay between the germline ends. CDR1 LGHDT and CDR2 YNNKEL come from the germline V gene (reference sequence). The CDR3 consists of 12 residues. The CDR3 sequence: CASSPPYGQQYF. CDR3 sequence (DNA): TGTGCCAGCAGCCCCCCTTACGGACAGCAGTACTTC.

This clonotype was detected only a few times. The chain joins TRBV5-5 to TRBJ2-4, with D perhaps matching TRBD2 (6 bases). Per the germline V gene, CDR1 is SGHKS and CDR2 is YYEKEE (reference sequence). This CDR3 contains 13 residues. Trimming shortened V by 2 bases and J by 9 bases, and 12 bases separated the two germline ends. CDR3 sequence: CASSFSRGSIQYF. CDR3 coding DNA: TGTGCCAGCAGCTTCTCTCGGGGGAGCATTCAGTACTTC.

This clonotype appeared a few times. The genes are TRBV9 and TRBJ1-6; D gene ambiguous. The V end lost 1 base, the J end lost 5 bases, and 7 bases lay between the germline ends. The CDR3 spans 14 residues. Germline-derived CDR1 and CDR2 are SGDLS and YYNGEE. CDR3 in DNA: TGTGCCAGCAGCGTATCCCCCAATAATTCACCCCTCCACTTT. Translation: CASSVSPNNSPLHF. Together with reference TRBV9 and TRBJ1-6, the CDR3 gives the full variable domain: DSGVTQTPKHLITATGQRVTLRCSPRSGDLSVYWYQQSLDQGLQFLIQYYNGEERAKGNILERFSAQQFPDLHSELNLSSLELGDSALYFCASSVSPNNSPLHFGNGTRLTVT.

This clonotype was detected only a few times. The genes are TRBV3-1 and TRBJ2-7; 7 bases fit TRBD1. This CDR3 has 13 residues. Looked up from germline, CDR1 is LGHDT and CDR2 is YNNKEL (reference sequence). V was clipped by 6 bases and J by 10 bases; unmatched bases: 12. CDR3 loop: CASSRQGTLTQYF. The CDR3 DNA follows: TGTGCCAGCAGTCGACAGGGCACACTAACCCAGTACTTC.